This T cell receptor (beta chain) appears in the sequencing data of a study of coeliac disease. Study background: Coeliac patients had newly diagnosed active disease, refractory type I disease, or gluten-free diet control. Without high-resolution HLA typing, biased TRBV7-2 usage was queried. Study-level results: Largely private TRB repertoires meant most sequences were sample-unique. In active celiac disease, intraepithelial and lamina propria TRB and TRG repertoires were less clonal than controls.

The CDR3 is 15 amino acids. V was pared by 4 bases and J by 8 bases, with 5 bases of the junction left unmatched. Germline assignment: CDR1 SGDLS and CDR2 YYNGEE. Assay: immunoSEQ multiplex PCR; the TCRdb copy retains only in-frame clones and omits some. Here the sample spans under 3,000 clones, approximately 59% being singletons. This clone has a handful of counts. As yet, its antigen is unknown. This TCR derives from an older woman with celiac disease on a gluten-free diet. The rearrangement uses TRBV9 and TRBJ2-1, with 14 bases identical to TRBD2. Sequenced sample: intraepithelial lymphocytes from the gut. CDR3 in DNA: TGTGCCAGCAGCCATGGACTAGCGGGGGGTTATGAGCAGTTCTTC. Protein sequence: CASSHGLAGGYEQFF.